This TCR beta chain came from a study of human T cells and chemical hapten exposure. Study observations and caveats: Significantly more large CDR3 similarity clusters arose among expanded TCRs than among controls.

Noted time point: patch test 2, 6 weeks after DPC sensitization. Noted treatment: therapeutic diphenylcyclopropenone sensitization with weekly scalp DPC. Blood draws preceded each patch test application. Suited to DPC and affected by alopecia, the donors ranged from 18 to 70 years old. Extraction of total RNA was performed on unfractionated whole blood. MiXCR, applied by TCRdb to the RACE reads, yields one record per CDR3 protein. The sample contains some 80,000 distinct CDR3 sequences, roughly 10% of which appear only once. To note about this clonotype: The target antigen is unknown.

The CDR3 totals 14 residues. Germline-derived CDR1 and CDR2 are MDHEN and SYDVKM. Trimming removed 2 bases from V and 2 bases from J, with 10 bases in between. The sample was whole blood, taken in connection with sensitization to the hapten diphenylcyclopropenone (DPC). The chain has TRBV28 and TRBJ2-7, with D unclear. The receptor's source is a woman in her 30s with alopecia areata. Some clones in this sample may be carry-over from other donors' samples. DNA of the CDR3: TGTGCCAGCAGTTTAGGGCAGGCTACCTACGAGCAGTACTTC. It encodes CASSLGQATYEQYF.